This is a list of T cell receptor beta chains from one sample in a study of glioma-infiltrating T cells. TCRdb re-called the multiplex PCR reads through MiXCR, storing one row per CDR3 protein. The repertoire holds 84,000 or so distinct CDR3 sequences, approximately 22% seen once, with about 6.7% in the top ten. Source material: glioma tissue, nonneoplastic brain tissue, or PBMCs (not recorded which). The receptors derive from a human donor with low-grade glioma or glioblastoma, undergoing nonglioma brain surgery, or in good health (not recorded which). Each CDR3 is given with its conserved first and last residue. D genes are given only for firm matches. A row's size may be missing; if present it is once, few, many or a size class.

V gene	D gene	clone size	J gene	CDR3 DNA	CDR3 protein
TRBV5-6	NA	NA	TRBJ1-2	TGTGCCAGCAGCTTCACCCCCACTAAGGGCTACACCTTC	CASSFTPTKGYTF
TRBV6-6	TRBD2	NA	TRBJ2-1	TGTGTCAGCAGTCTTGGGACTAGCGGGGCCGGGCATCAGCAGTTCTTC	CVSSLGTSGAGHQQFF
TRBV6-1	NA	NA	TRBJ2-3	TGTGCCAGCAGTGAGAAGGATACGCGGTATTTT	CASSEKDTRYF
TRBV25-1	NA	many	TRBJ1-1	TGTGCCAGCAGTCGTAACACTCCTCGGACTGAAGCTTTCTTT	CASSRNTPRTEAFF
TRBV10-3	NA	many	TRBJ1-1	TGTGCCATCAGTACGGGACTGGTTGAAGCTTTCTTT	CAISTGLVEAFF
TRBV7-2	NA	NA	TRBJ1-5	TGTGCCAGCAGCCGACGGGGAAGCAATCAGCCCCAGCATTTT	CASSRRGSNQPQHF
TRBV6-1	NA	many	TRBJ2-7	TGTGCCAGCACGATCCGACAGGACTCCTACGAGCAGTACTTC	CASTIRQDSYEQYF
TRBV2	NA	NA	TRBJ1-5	TGTGCCAGTGAATATAGCCATAGCAATCAGCCCCAGCATTTT	CASEYSHSNQPQHF
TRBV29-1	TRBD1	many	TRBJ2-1	TGCAGCGTTGGGGACAGTAGGCATGAGCAGTTCTTC	CSVGDSRHEQFF
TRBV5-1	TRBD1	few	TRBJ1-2	TGCGCCAGCAGACCCGGGACAGGGGAGGGCTACACCTTC	CASRPGTGEGYTF
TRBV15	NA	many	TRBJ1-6	TGTGCCACCAGCAGAGATCCCCAGGGTAGTTCACCCCTCCACTTT	CATSRDPQGSSPLHF
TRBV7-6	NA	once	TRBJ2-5	TGTGCCAGCAGCCTAGAGGCCGGGGCCCCCCAAACCCAGTACTTC	CASSLEAGAPQTQYF
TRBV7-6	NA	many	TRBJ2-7	TGTGCCAGCAGCTTATTCGGGGATCGGGGCGAATACGAGCAGTACTTC	CASSLFGDRGEYEQYF
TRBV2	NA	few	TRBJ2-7	TGTGCCAGCTCTCCGGGTAACAGGGAATTTTACGAGCAGTACTTC	CASSPGNREFYEQYF
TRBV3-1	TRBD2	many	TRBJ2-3	TGTGCCAGCAGCCGGGCTAGCGGGGCCACAGATACGCAGTATTTT	CASSRASGATDTQYF
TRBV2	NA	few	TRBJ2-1	TGTGCCAGCAGTGAAATGCGATCCTACAATGAGCAGTTCTTC	CASSEMRSYNEQFF
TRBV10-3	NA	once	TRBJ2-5	TGTGCCATCAGTGAGTCGGACGGGGCTGGAGAGACCCAGTACTTC	CAISESDGAGETQYF
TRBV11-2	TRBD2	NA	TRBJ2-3	TGTGCCAGCAGCTTCCGGGCTAGCGGGCCTCCGGATACGCAGTATTTT	CASSFRASGPPDTQYF
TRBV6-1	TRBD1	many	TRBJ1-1	TGTGCCAGCAGTGGGACAGGATTGAACACTGAAGCTTTCTTT	CASSGTGLNTEAFF
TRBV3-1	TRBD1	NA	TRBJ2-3	TGTGCCAGCAGCAAGGACAGGGTCTTCACAGATACGCAGTATTTT	CASSKDRVFTDTQYF
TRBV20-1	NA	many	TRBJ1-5	TGCAGTGCGATCCGGGCCCCCAATCAGCCCCAGCATTTT	CSAIRAPNQPQHF
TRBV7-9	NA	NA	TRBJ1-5	TGTGCCAGCAGCTTAGATGGGACGCCCATACCCCCCCAGCATTTT	CASSLDGTPIPPQHF
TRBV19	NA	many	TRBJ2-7	TGTACCAGTAGTACCCGGGTCGGCATCGCCTACGAGCAGTACTTC	CTSSTRVGIAYEQYF
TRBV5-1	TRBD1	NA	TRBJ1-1	TGCGCCAGCAGCTTGGCAGGGGGCCAGAACACTGAAGCTTTCTTT	CASSLAGGQNTEAFF
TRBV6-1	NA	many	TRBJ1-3	TGTGCCAGCAGTCCCCGTTCGACGGAATACTCTGGAAACACCATATATTTT	CASSPRSTEYSGNTIYF
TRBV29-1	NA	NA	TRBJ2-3	TGCAGCGTTGAAAGTCAGGGTCGCACAGATACGCAGTATTTT	CSVESQGRTDTQYF
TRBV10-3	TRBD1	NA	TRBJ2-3	TGTGCCATCAGTGTTGGACAGGGACCAGATGCGCAGTATTTT	CAISVGQGPDAQYF
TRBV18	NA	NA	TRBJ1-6	TGTGCCAGCTCACCACAAAAGGGCTCCTATAATTCACCCCTCCACTTT	CASSPQKGSYNSPLHF
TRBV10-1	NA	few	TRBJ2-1	TGCGCCAGCAGTCGACAGGGAGGCTACAATGAGCAGTTCTTC	CASSRQGGYNEQFF
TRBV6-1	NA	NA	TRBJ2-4	TGTGCCAGCAGCCTGGAGGGGTTAGCCAAAAACATTCAGTACTTC	CASSLEGLAKNIQYF
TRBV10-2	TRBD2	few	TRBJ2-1	TGCGCCAGCAGAGGACTAGCGGAGGCCAATGAGCAGTTCTTC	CASRGLAEANEQFF
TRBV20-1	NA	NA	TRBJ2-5	TGCAGTGCTAGGGAAGGGCGGCAAGAGACCCAGTACTTC	CSAREGRQETQYF
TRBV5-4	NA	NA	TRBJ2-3	TGTGCCAGCAGCCCGCGGGGAGACACAGATACGCAGTATTTT	CASSPRGDTDTQYF
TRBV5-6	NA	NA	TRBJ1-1	TGTGCCAGCAGCTTGACGCCCGGGAGAGCTTTCTTT	CASSLTPGRAFF
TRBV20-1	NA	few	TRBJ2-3	TGCAGTGCTAGGGGGGGAGGCACAGATACGCAGTATTTT	CSARGGGTDTQYF
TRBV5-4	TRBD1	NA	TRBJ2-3	TGTGCCAGCAGTATGGACAGGAACACAGATACGCAGTATTTT	CASSMDRNTDTQYF
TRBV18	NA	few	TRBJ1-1	TGTGCCAGCTCTTTGGGACAAACAAACACTGAAGCTTTCTTT	CASSLGQTNTEAFF
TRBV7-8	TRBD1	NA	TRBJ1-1	TGTGCCAGCAGCTTAGCGGACAGGGGTAACACTGAAGCTTTCTTT	CASSLADRGNTEAFF
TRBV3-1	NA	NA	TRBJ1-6	TGTGCCAGCAGCCACGGACAGTCTTACTCCTATAATTCACCCCTCCACTTT	CASSHGQSYSYNSPLHF
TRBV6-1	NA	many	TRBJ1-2	TGTGCCATCTACAACTATGGCTACACCTTC	CAIYNYGYTF
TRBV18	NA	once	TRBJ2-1	TGTGCCAGCTCACCACCCAGCTACAGTGAGCAGTTCTTC	CASSPPSYSEQFF
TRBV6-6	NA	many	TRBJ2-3	TGTGCCAGCAGTTACGAGGGAGATACGCAGTATTTT	CASSYEGDTQYF
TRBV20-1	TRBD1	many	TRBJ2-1	TGCAGTGCGCCAGACCCAGGGGGCCGAAACAATGAGCAGTTCTTC	CSAPDPGGRNNEQFF
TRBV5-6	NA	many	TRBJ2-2	TGTGCCAGCAGCTTGATAGCGAACACCGGGGAGCTGTTTTTT	CASSLIANTGELFF
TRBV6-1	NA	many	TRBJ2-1	TGTGCCAGCAGTGACGACAGGGAGGCCCCCTACAATGAGCAGTTCTTC	CASSDDREAPYNEQFF
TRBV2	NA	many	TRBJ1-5	TGTGCCAGCAGTGAAGGGGGGTCAGGGTTTGGTGGCAATCAGCCCCAGCATTTT	CASSEGGSGFGGNQPQHF
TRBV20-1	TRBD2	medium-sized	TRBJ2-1	TGCAGTGCCAATAGAGCGGGAGGCCAATACAATGAGCAGTTCTTC	CSANRAGGQYNEQFF
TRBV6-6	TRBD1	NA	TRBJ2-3	TGTGCCAGCAGCCTCTTAGGACAGGTTAGCACAGATACGCAGTATTTT	CASSLLGQVSTDTQYF